This entry concerns a single TCR beta chain. Assay used: immunoSEQ multiplex PCR; TCRdb lists only in-frame clones, some missing. The table includes about 82,000 clones, around 86% detected once. This entry comes from a study of OX40 agonist ivuxolimab in advanced cancers. The length of the CDR3 is 16 residues. Trimming removed 7 bases at V and 4 bases at J, with 20 bases between. Germline lookup yields CDR1 LNHNV and CDR2 YYDKDF (reference sequence). The sequence was collected from an adult with an advanced solid tumor such as melanoma, head and neck, liver or kidney cancer. The sample was CD4+ or CD8+ T cells sorted from blood, taken in a trial of the OX40 agonist ivuxolimab. The genes are TRBV15 and TRBJ2-1; D may be TRBD1 or TRBD2 (5 bases each). CDR3 loop: CATKATPPGAYNEQFF. In DNA form, the CDR3 reads TGTGCCACCAAGGCCACCCCGCCCGGGGCATACAATGAGCAGTTCTTC.